This T cell receptor (beta chain) was sequenced in a study of blood T cell repertoires in COVID-19. Original processing methods: Researchers report that nucleated cell counts were estimated from reference gene primer amplification. Assay used: immunoSEQ multiplex PCR; TCRdb lists only in-frame clones, some missing. V, J and clone size derive from that table, while D and trimming were established from the DNA sequence. This table has about 240,000 clones, 82% appearing once. J lost 5 bases, V lost 1 base, and 8 bases had no gene match. In germline, CDR1 is SGHRS, CDR2 YFSETQ. The CDR3 spans 16 residues.

Source material: peripheral blood. The origin of this receptor is a woman aged 80 or over with COVID-19, enrolled during active disease. The V call is TRBV5-1, the J call TRBJ2-5; the match to TRBD2 covers 10 bases. The CDR3 reads CASSLQPSGGAETQYF. DNA of the CDR3: TGCGCCAGCAGCTTGCAGCCCAGCGGGGGGGCCGAGACCCAGTACTTC.